This is a list of T cell receptor beta chains from one sample in a study of Graves' ophthalmopathy and Graves' hyperthyroidism. One entry per CDR3 protein results from TCRdb running MiXCR on the multiplex PCR reads. This sample has 660,000 or so distinct CDR3 sequences; 35% to 50% occur once, and the top ten carry under 3.5%. Sample: peripheral blood. The origin of the receptors is an adult man with Graves' ophthalmopathy. CDR3s include the opening cysteine and the closing phenylalanine or tryptophan. Fields, in order: CDR3 protein, CDR3 DNA, clone size, D gene, J gene, V gene. A D gene is named only where the DNA matches it firmly. The size of a clone is reported for some rows only, either as once, few or many, or as a class for expanded clones.

CDR3aa: CASSFFPGAYEQYF
CDR3nt: TGTGCCAGCAGCTTTTTTCCCGGCGCCTACGAGCAGTACTTC
abundance: NA
d_gene: NA
j_gene: TRBJ2-7
v_gene: TRBV5-6

CDR3aa: CSASSGNTEAFF
CDR3nt: TGCAGTGCTAGTTCGGGGAACACTGAAGCTTTCTTT
abundance: many
d_gene: NA
j_gene: TRBJ1-1
v_gene: TRBV20-1

CDR3aa: CSVAYGVGYNEQFF
CDR3nt: TGCAGCGTCGCCTACGGGGTGGGGTACAATGAGCAGTTCTTC
abundance: NA
d_gene: NA
j_gene: TRBJ2-1
v_gene: TRBV29-1

CDR3aa: CASSLDTGDSPLHF
CDR3nt: TGCGCCAGCAGCTTGGATACAGGAGATTCACCCCTCCACTTT
abundance: many
d_gene: NA
j_gene: TRBJ1-6
v_gene: TRBV5-1

CDR3aa: CASSLKKGAYLRSGELFF
CDR3nt: TGTGCCAGCAGCTTAAAGAAAGGGGCTTACCTTCGCTCTGGGGAGCTGTTTTTT
abundance: NA
d_gene: NA
j_gene: TRBJ2-2
v_gene: TRBV11-2

CDR3aa: CASSRDLSYEQYF
CDR3nt: TGTGCCAGCAGCAGGGATCTTTCCTACGAGCAGTACTTC
abundance: many
d_gene: NA
j_gene: TRBJ2-7
v_gene: TRBV7-7

CDR3aa: CASGLALMNTEAFF
CDR3nt: TGTGCTAGTGGTTTGGCACTTATGAACACTGAAGCTTTCTTT
abundance: many
d_gene: NA
j_gene: TRBJ1-1
v_gene: TRBV12-5

CDR3aa: CASSWTSGNEQFF
CDR3nt: TGTGCCAGCAGTTGGACTAGCGGGAATGAGCAGTTCTTC
abundance: few
d_gene: TRBD2
j_gene: TRBJ2-1
v_gene: TRBV25-1

CDR3aa: CATSRDRGREKLFF
CDR3nt: TGTGCCACCAGCAGGGACAGGGGGCGGGAAAAACTGTTTTTT
abundance: few
d_gene: TRBD1
j_gene: TRBJ1-4
v_gene: TRBV15

CDR3aa: CAISESWQGNGYTF
CDR3nt: TGTGCCATCAGTGAGTCGTGGCAGGGAAATGGCTACACCTTC
abundance: NA
d_gene: NA
j_gene: TRBJ1-2
v_gene: TRBV10-3

CDR3aa: CSAAPIVDRGRRNTEAFF
CDR3nt: TGCAGTGCCGCACCGATTGTAGACAGGGGAAGACGGAACACTGAAGCTTTCTTT
abundance: many
d_gene: TRBD1
j_gene: TRBJ1-1
v_gene: TRBV20-1

CDR3aa: CASSLAGGALETQYF
CDR3nt: TGTGCCAGCAGTTTAGCCGGGGGCGCGTTGGAGACCCAGTACTTC
abundance: many
d_gene: NA
j_gene: TRBJ2-5
v_gene: TRBV27

CDR3aa: CASSQDLLGQQETQYF
CDR3nt: TGTGCCAGCAGCCAAGATCTGCTCGGACAGCAAGAGACCCAGTACTTC
abundance: NA
d_gene: NA
j_gene: TRBJ2-5
v_gene: TRBV3-1

CDR3aa: CASSLASIKGTQYF
CDR3nt: TGTGCCAGCAGCTTGGCCAGTATTAAAGGGACCCAGTACTTC
abundance: few
d_gene: NA
j_gene: TRBJ2-5
v_gene: TRBV5-6

CDR3aa: CASSRKGWGANQPQHF
CDR3nt: TGTGCCAGCAGCCGCAAGGGATGGGGGGCCAATCAGCCCCAGCATTTT
abundance: NA
d_gene: NA
j_gene: TRBJ1-5
v_gene: TRBV7-9

CDR3aa: CSVVRGYGYTF
CDR3nt: TGCAGCGTTGTCAGGGGCTATGGCTACACCTTC
abundance: NA
d_gene: NA
j_gene: TRBJ1-2
v_gene: TRBV29-1

CDR3aa: CSASQVVSNQPQHF
CDR3nt: TGCAGTGCTAGTCAGGTAGTAAGCAATCAGCCCCAGCATTTT
abundance: many
d_gene: NA
j_gene: TRBJ1-5
v_gene: TRBV20-1

CDR3aa: CASSLGYGGVIMQETQYF
CDR3nt: TGTGCCAGCAGCTTAGGTTATGGAGGGGTTATTATGCAAGAGACCCAGTACTTC
abundance: many
d_gene: NA
j_gene: TRBJ2-5
v_gene: TRBV7-2

CDR3aa: CASSLRHRPDEQFF
CDR3nt: TGTGCCAGCAGCCTTCGACACCGCCCGGATGAGCAGTTCTTC
abundance: few
d_gene: NA
j_gene: TRBJ2-1
v_gene: TRBV7-9

CDR3aa: CASRPGQRFKETQYF
CDR3nt: TGTGCCAGCAGACCGGGACAGAGGTTTAAAGAGACCCAGTACTTC
abundance: NA
d_gene: TRBD1
j_gene: TRBJ2-5
v_gene: TRBV12-3/TRBV12-4

CDR3aa: CSPTNRGGNLGRLF
CDR3nt: TGCAGCCCCACGAATCGAGGGGGAAATCTAGGTAGACTTTTT
abundance: many
d_gene: NA
j_gene: TRBJ1-4
v_gene: TRBV29-1

CDR3aa: CAWSVLGSGFEQYF
CDR3nt: TGTGCCTGGAGTGTACTGGGGAGCGGGTTCGAGCAGTACTTC
abundance: NA
d_gene: NA
j_gene: TRBJ2-7
v_gene: TRBV30

CDR3aa: CASSSAQGATYEQYF
CDR3nt: TGTGCCAGCAGCTCGGCGCAGGGGGCGACTTACGAGCAGTACTTC
abundance: many
d_gene: TRBD1
j_gene: TRBJ2-7
v_gene: TRBV7-8

CDR3aa: CASSLEQGYRQPQHF
CDR3nt: TGTGCCAGCAGCTTAGAACAGGGGTATAGACAGCCCCAGCATTTT
abundance: NA
d_gene: TRBD1
j_gene: TRBJ1-5
v_gene: TRBV11-2

CDR3aa: CASSLAGAPSYEQYF
CDR3nt: TGTGCCAGCAGTTTAGCGGGAGCCCCCTCCTACGAGCAGTACTTC
abundance: NA
d_gene: TRBD2
j_gene: TRBJ2-7
v_gene: TRBV2

CDR3aa: CASSPTGTVDFRANYGYTF
CDR3nt: TGTGCCAGCAGTCCCACTGGGACAGTTGATTTTAGAGCTAACTATGGCTACACCTTC
abundance: few
d_gene: TRBD1
j_gene: TRBJ1-2
v_gene: TRBV10-3

CDR3aa: CASSEAETQYF
CDR3nt: TGTGCCAGCAGTGAAGCGGAGACCCAGTACTTC
abundance: many
d_gene: NA
j_gene: TRBJ2-5
v_gene: TRBV2

CDR3aa: CASSRTRDSPLHF
CDR3nt: TGTGCCAGCAGCCGGACCCGAGATTCACCCCTCCACTTT
abundance: NA
d_gene: NA
j_gene: TRBJ1-6
v_gene: TRBV2

CDR3aa: CASSLGSEKEKLFF
CDR3nt: TGTGCCAGCAGCTTAGGGTCAGAGAAGGAAAAACTGTTTTTT
abundance: few
d_gene: NA
j_gene: TRBJ1-4
v_gene: TRBV11-3

CDR3aa: CASSGSNVLTF
CDR3nt: TGTGCCAGCAGCGGGAGCAACGTCCTGACTTTC
abundance: NA
d_gene: NA
j_gene: TRBJ2-6
v_gene: TRBV9

CDR3aa: CASSVLGTSGGPNTGELFF
CDR3nt: TGTGCCAGCAGTGTTCTGGGGACTAGCGGGGGGCCTAACACCGGGGAGCTGTTTTTT
abundance: few
d_gene: TRBD2
j_gene: TRBJ2-2
v_gene: TRBV2

CDR3aa: CASLVGTEAFF
CDR3nt: TGTGCAAGCTTAGTGGGTACTGAAGCTTTCTTT
abundance: NA
d_gene: NA
j_gene: TRBJ1-1
v_gene: TRBV10-3

CDR3aa: CASSLAHTGSYEQYF
CDR3nt: TGTGCCAGCAGCTTAGCTCATACAGGCTCCTACGAGCAGTACTTC
abundance: many
d_gene: NA
j_gene: TRBJ2-7
v_gene: TRBV7-2

CDR3aa: CASLTGFDEKLFF
CDR3nt: TGTGCCAGTTTGACAGGGTTCGATGAAAAACTGTTTTTT
abundance: NA
d_gene: TRBD1
j_gene: TRBJ1-4
v_gene: TRBV2

CDR3aa: CASSSTGEAEAFF
CDR3nt: TGTGCCAGCAGCTCTACCGGGGAGGCTGAAGCTTTCTTT
abundance: many
d_gene: NA
j_gene: TRBJ1-1
v_gene: TRBV7-3

CDR3aa: CASSRRGDEQYF
CDR3nt: TGCGCCAGCAGCCGAAGGGGGGACGAGCAGTACTTC
abundance: NA
d_gene: NA
j_gene: TRBJ2-7
v_gene: TRBV4-1